This is a list of T cell receptor beta chains from one sample in a study of shared clonotypes between healthy human individuals. TCRdb's copy holds only in-frame clones and misses some; the assay was immunoSEQ multiplex PCR. The sample shows about 590,000 clones, nearly 97% of them seen only once. Input material: naive CD8+ T cells sorted from blood. All receptors come from a woman in her 30s in good health. The conserved cysteine and the conserved F or W are not part of the CDR3 here. The order of the fields is V gene, J gene, CDR3 protein.

v_call: TRBV7-9; j_call: TRBJ1-2; cdr3_aa: ASSLLQGAWGGYT
v_call: TRBV25-1; j_call: TRBJ2-7; cdr3_aa: ASRVGLSSSEQY
v_call: TRBV7-8; j_call: TRBJ1-5; cdr3_aa: ASSLLDSDGGGQPQH
v_call: TRBV6-6; j_call: TRBJ2-3; cdr3_aa: ASSYSIGRLDTQY
v_call: TRBV6-8; j_call: TRBJ2-3; cdr3_aa: ASTSRPRTDTQY
v_call: TRBV5-4; j_call: TRBJ2-5; cdr3_aa: ASGFPVGEGETQY
v_call: TRBV27; j_call: TRBJ2-1; cdr3_aa: ASSLSRGHNEQF
v_call: TRBV19; j_call: TRBJ2-2; cdr3_aa: ASSTPGTATGELF
v_call: TRBV9; j_call: TRBJ2-5; cdr3_aa: ASSVDGTEVETQY
v_call: TRBV5-4; j_call: TRBJ2-7; cdr3_aa: ASSLEGTSGRYEQY
v_call: TRBV27; j_call: TRBJ2-1; cdr3_aa: ASGTTGLYNEQF
v_call: TRBV27; j_call: TRBJ1-1; cdr3_aa: ASSLTANTEAF
v_call: TRBV28; j_call: TRBJ2-7; cdr3_aa: ASSLGSYEQY
v_call: TRBV28; j_call: TRBJ2-7; cdr3_aa: ASSYSIAIARKRYEQY
v_call: TRBV11-2; j_call: TRBJ2-5; cdr3_aa: ASSLDRGIVAGAKETQY
v_call: TRBV11-2; j_call: TRBJ2-3; cdr3_aa: ASSLDLGGTADTQY
v_call: TRBV27; j_call: TRBJ2-5; cdr3_aa: ASSLGQGIIETQY
v_call: TRBV5-8; j_call: TRBJ1-2; cdr3_aa: ASSHGQGANYGYT
v_call: TRBV10-1; j_call: TRBJ1-2; cdr3_aa: ASSESIVGSGGYT
v_call: TRBV2; j_call: TRBJ2-7; cdr3_aa: ASSETGGYYEQY
v_call: TRBV7-6; j_call: TRBJ2-1; cdr3_aa: ASSHGQGTYNEQF
v_call: TRBV5-1; j_call: TRBJ2-2; cdr3_aa: ASSARQGHGELF
v_call: TRBV2; j_call: TRBJ2-5; cdr3_aa: ASSEYSPETQY
v_call: TRBV19; j_call: TRBJ2-1; cdr3_aa: ASSMGREFYNEQF
v_call: TRBV9; j_call: TRBJ2-1; cdr3_aa: ASSVLDGDEQF
v_call: TRBV19; j_call: TRBJ2-7; cdr3_aa: ASSSGDRGSEQY
v_call: TRBV27; j_call: TRBJ2-3; cdr3_aa: ASSLAFWTGVEDTQY
v_call: TRBV27; j_call: TRBJ2-1; cdr3_aa: ASSSGQTGVEQF
v_call: TRBV28; j_call: TRBJ1-5; cdr3_aa: ASSLFQGDNQPQH
v_call: TRBV28; j_call: TRBJ1-5; cdr3_aa: ASSPGGLYGNQPQH
v_call: TRBV7-8; j_call: TRBJ1-3; cdr3_aa: ASSSLLGTGLGNTIY
v_call: TRBV5-1; j_call: TRBJ2-2; cdr3_aa: ASSFQREGLGELF
v_call: TRBV4-2; j_call: TRBJ2-7; cdr3_aa: ASSQENGASSYEQY
v_call: TRBV18; j_call: TRBJ1-3; cdr3_aa: ASSPSKGAGYTIY
v_call: TRBV28; j_call: TRBJ2-2; cdr3_aa: ASSLGGYTGELF
v_call: TRBV27; j_call: TRBJ2-5; cdr3_aa: ASSRTSVPSWETQY
v_call: TRBV29-1; j_call: TRBJ1-4; cdr3_aa: SVEKGAGLF
v_call: TRBV29-1; j_call: TRBJ2-1; cdr3_aa: SVEGQGIDEQF
v_call: TRBV5-8; j_call: TRBJ1-5; cdr3_aa: ASSLGGRPNQPQH
v_call: TRBV6-5; j_call: TRBJ2-3; cdr3_aa: ASSYSTGEADTQY
v_call: TRBV5-6; j_call: TRBJ2-5; cdr3_aa: ASSLLDQETQY
v_call: TRBV19; j_call: TRBJ2-7; cdr3_aa: ASSIRGQDEQY
v_call: TRBV10-3; j_call: TRBJ1-2; cdr3_aa: AISELLDRAGYT
v_call: TRBV5-4; j_call: TRBJ2-7; cdr3_aa: ASSGGKSYEQY
v_call: TRBV2; j_call: TRBJ1-5; cdr3_aa: ASSELIRGTSNQPQH
v_call: TRBV2; j_call: TRBJ1-1; cdr3_aa: ASRWGEGRREAF
v_call: TRBV4-2; j_call: TRBJ2-7; cdr3_aa: ASSQEANIGTSASYEQY
v_call: TRBV5-4; j_call: TRBJ2-1; cdr3_aa: ASTSGERPYNEQF
v_call: TRBV21-1; j_call: TRBJ1-2; cdr3_aa: ASSRIADRVCYGYT